This T cell receptor beta chain was observed in a study of CD8 T cells in ankylosing spondylitis. This clonotype has a count of ten or more. Antigen: not known. The germline CDR1 and CDR2 sequences are MGHRA and YSYEKL. This CDR3 has 13 residues. Deletions cut 0 bases from V and 6 bases from J, with 6 bases between. Regarding the study as a whole: Reportedly, matched ankylosing spondylitis synovial fluid was significantly enriched for disease-linked clones.

Library preparation for TCR beta used quantitative 5'-RACE with molecular barcodes. MiXCR, applied by TCRdb to the 5' RACE reads, yields one record per CDR3 protein. The table records about 69,000 distinct CDR3 sequences, roughly 5.2% of them present only once. The specimen was blood, either unsorted or a sorted T cell fraction (not recorded which). This clonotype was obtained from a male donor with ankylosing spondylitis or in good health (not recorded which). The rearrangement uses TRBV4-1 and TRBJ1-5, with D hard to call. The CDR3 DNA follows: TGCGCCAGCAGCCAAGATGGTGCTCAGCCCCAGCATTTT. Translating gives CASSQDGAQPQHF.